The 7 T cell receptor beta chains given below trace back to one sample, sequenced in a study of T cells in narcolepsy (dated by TCRdb to 2016 to 2019). The protocol used for the library was the immunoSEQ multiplex PCR assay. TCRdb retrieved this table from immuneACCESS and kept in-frame rearrangements only. Not all clones are present; in checked studies, unresolved V genes account for under half, and no reason is known for the remainder. Here the sample has roughly 23,000 clones; about 81% occur a single time. The ten largest make up 4.2% of the sample. Sample: memory (CD45RA-) CD4+ T cells from blood. Per the publication, the cell subset or site label means: memory T cells sorted ex vivo from peripheral blood. The receptors stem from a human donor in good health.

The chain links TRBV7-2 to TRBJ2-1; TRBD2 aligns across 9 bases. The ends lost 1 base at V and 6 bases at J; junction bases unmatched: 4. The CDR3 is 15 residues long. From germline, CDR1 is SGHTA and CDR2 FQGNSA. CDR3 nucleotide sequence: TGTGCCAGCAGCTTAGTTAGCGGGGGAGGCAATGAGCAGTTCTTC. It encodes CASSLVSGGGNEQFF.

The V call is TRBV5-4, the J call TRBJ1-1; weak D call: TRBD1 (6 bases). This CDR3 is 14 amino acids long. Trimming removed 3 bases at V and 1 base at J, with 10 bases between. CDR1 and CDR2 (germline): SGHNT, YYREEE (reference sequence). Written as DNA, the CDR3 is TGTGCCAGCAGCTACCCGGGACAGAACACTGAAGCTTTCTTT. Its translation: CASSYPGQNTEAFF.

The V call is TRBV6-5, the J call TRBJ2-4, with TRBD2 matching over 11 bases. This CDR3 comprises 16 residues. CDR1 MNHEY and CDR2 SVGAGI come from the germline V gene. V trimming: 0 bases; J trimming: 6 bases; junction bases outside the gene matches: 4. In nucleotides, the CDR3 is TGTGCCAGCAGTTACTCTACTAGCGGGGGTGGAAACATTCAGTACTTC. Its protein is CASSYSTSGGGNIQYF.

This clone came up a few times. The chain employs TRBV18 and TRBJ2-1; D is possibly TRBD1 or TRBD2 (6 bases each). Germline V CDR1 and CDR2: KGHSH, LQKENI. Trimming stripped 5 bases from V and 7 bases from J, with 24 bases between. The CDR3 loop spans 17 amino acids. The CDR3 coding sequence is TGTGCCAGCTCATCCATAGGCCCGGGGGCGCAAAGAAATGAGCAGTTCTTC. This gives the protein CASSSIGPGAQRNEQFF.

V is TRBV4-1 and J is TRBJ1-2; no clear D. The CDR3 is 14 amino acids. With 4 bases removed from V and 2 bases from J, the gap between germline ends came to 11 bases. Germline CDR1 and CDR2: MGHRA and YSYEKL. The CDR3 sequence is CASSPREANYGYTF. The CDR3 nucleotides read TGCGCCAGCAGCCCCCGGGAGGCAAACTATGGCTACACCTTC.

The gene calls are TRBV7-2 and TRBJ2-3; D not resolved. Germline V CDR1 and CDR2: SGHTA, FQGNSA. Trimming took 2 bases from V and 11 from J, leaving 17 bases between them. CDR3 length: 14 residues. CDR3 sequence: CASSLPAAGSRQYF. CDR3 bases: TGTGCCAGCAGCTTACCGGCAGCAGGATCCCGGCAGTATTTT. The full variable domain, with the rest looked up from reference TRBV7-2 and TRBJ2-3, is GAGVSQSPSNKVTEKGKDVELRCDPISGHTALYWYRQSLGQGLEFLIYFQGNSAPDKSGLPSDRFSAERTGGSVSTLTIQRTQQEDSAVYLCASSLPAAGSRQYFGPGTRLTVL.

This chain joins TRBV10-3 and TRBJ1-3; D remains unclear. The CDR3 is made up of 12 amino acids. CDR1 is ENHRY, CDR2 SYGVKD, per germline. Between the trimmed V and J ends, which lost 6 bases and 2 bases, there was a span of 5 bases. Here the CDR3 DNA reads TGTGCCATCAGCGACCCTGGAAACACCATATATTTT. Amino acid sequence: CAISDPGNTIYF.